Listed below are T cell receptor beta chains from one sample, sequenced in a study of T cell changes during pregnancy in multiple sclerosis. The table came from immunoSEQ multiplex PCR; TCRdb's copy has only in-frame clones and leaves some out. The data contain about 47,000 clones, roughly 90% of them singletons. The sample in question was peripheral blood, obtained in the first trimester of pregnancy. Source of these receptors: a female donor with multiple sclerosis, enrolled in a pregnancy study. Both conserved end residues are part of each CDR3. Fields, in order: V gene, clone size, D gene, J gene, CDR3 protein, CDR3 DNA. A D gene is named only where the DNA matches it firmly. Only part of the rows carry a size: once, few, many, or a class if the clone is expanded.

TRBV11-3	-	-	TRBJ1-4	CASSLERGSGGSRNEKLFF	TGTGCCAGCAGCTTAGAGAGGGGGTCAGGCGGTTCTAGAAATGAAAAACTGTTTTTT
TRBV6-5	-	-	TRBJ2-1	CATTGDWRYEQFF	TGTGCCACCACCGGGGACTGGCGCTATGAGCAGTTCTTC
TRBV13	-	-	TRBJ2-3	CASSLAGADTQYF	TGTGCCAGCAGCTTAGCCGGTGCAGATACGCAGTATTTT
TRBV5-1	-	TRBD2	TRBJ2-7	CASSALAGPGEQYF	TGCGCCAGCAGCGCGCTAGCGGGGCCCGGAGAGCAGTACTTC
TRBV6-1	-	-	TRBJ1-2	CASRDRQTGYTF	TGTGCCAGCAGAGACAGACAGACTGGCTACACCTTC
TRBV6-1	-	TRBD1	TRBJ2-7	CASSVVAGGYSEQYF	TGTGCCAGCAGTGTTGTGGCAGGGGGCTATTCCGAGCAGTACTTC
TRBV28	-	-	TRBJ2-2	CASSLVSVAYTGELFF	TGTGCCAGCAGTTTAGTAAGTGTAGCTTACACCGGGGAGCTGTTTTTT
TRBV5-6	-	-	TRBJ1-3	CASMLGRGNTIYF	TGTGCCAGCATGCTTGGGCGAGGAAACACCATATATTTT
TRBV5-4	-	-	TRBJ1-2	CASSRDSRDGYTF	TGTGCCAGCAGCAGAGACAGCCGAGATGGCTACACCTTC
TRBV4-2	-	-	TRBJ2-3	CASSQRGASTDTQYF	TGTGCCAGCAGCCAACGGGGGGCAAGCACAGATACGCAGTATTTT
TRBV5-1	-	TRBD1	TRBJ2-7	CASSTGGQGFLRQYF	TGCGCCAGCTCAACAGGGGGACAGGGCTTTCTAAGGCAGTACTTC
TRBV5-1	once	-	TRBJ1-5	CASSPTGYQPQHF	TGCGCCAGCAGCCCCACAGGGTATCAGCCCCAGCATTTT
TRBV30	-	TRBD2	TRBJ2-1	CAWSVGSGAYNEQFF	TGTGCCTGGAGTGTAGGTAGCGGGGCCTACAATGAGCAGTTCTTC
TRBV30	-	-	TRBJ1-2	CAWSRVFYGYTF	TGTGCCTGGAGTCGGGTTTTCTATGGCTACACCTTC
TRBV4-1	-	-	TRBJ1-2	CASSQSSFNYGYTF	TGCGCCAGCAGCCAGAGTTCGTTTAACTATGGCTACACCTTC
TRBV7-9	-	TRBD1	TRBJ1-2	CASSHPTGDGSTNYGYTF	TGTGCCAGCAGCCACCCTACAGGGGACGGATCTACTAACTATGGCTACACCTTC
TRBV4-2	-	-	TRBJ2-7	CASSQDPPYGSSYEQYF	TGTGCCAGCAGCCAAGATCCCCCCTACGGGTCCTCCTACGAGCAGTACTTC
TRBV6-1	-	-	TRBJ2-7	CATTGFVSYEQYF	TGTGCCACCACAGGGTTTGTCTCCTACGAGCAGTACTTC
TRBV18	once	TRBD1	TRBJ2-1	CASSPRTGWTYNEQFF	TGTGCCAGCTCACCGCGGACAGGGTGGACCTACAATGAGCAGTTCTTC
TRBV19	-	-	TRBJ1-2	CASRRREGYGYTF	TGTGCCAGTAGACGACGGGAAGGGTATGGCTACACCTTC
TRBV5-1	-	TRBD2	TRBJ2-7	CASSTTLSGGTTREQYF	TGCGCCAGCAGCACCACACTTAGCGGGGGGACCACACGGGAGCAGTACTTC
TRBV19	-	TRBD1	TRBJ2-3	CASAGTASTDTQYF	TGTGCCAGTGCTGGGACAGCTAGCACAGATACGCAGTATTTT
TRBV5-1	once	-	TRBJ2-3	CASSEPGLGTDTQYF	TGCGCCAGCAGCGAACCGGGACTGGGCACAGATACGCAGTATTTT
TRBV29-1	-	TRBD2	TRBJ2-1	CSVEGIIAGDRSSYNEQFF	TGCAGCGTTGAAGGTATAATAGCGGGGGATAGGAGCTCCTACAATGAGCAGTTCTTC
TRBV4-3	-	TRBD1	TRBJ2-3	CASSQGPDRSFYTQYF	TGCGCCAGCAGCCAAGGACCGGACAGGAGTTTTTATACGCAGTATTTT
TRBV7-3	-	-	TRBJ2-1	CASSLNPGGLYNEQFF	TGTGCCAGCAGCTTAAATCCGGGGGGCCTCTACAATGAGCAGTTCTTC
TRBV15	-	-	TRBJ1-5	CATSRDRGGSNQPQHF	TGTGCCACCAGCAGAGATCGAGGGGGTAGCAATCAGCCCCAGCATTTT
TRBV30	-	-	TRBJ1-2	CAWSKRASRGYTF	TGTGCCTGGAGTAAGCGAGCCTCACGTGGCTACACCTTC
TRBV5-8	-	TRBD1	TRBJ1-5	CASSRGDSPDQPQHF	TGTGCCAGCAGCCGAGGGGACAGCCCAGATCAGCCCCAGCATTTT
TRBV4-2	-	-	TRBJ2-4	CASSQEWAPEYIQYF	TGTGCCAGCAGCCAAGAGTGGGCCCCTGAGTATATTCAGTACTTC
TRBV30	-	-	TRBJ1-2	CAWNLAAKNGYTF	TGTGCCTGGAACCTAGCAGCGAAAAATGGCTACACCTTC
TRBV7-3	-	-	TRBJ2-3	CASSRENGGTQYF	TGTGCCAGCAGCCGCGAGAACGGGGGTACGCAGTATTTT
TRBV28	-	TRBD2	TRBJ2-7	CASTLGGGARLTLQYF	TGTGCCAGCACCCTTGGGGGGGGTGCCCGACTTACGCTGCAGTACTTC
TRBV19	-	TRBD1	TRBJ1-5	CASSNERQGAIQPQHF	TGTGCCAGTAGTAATGAACGACAGGGGGCAATTCAGCCCCAGCATTTT
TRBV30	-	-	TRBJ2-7	CAWGPHRGSSYEQYF	TGTGCCTGGGGTCCCCATAGGGGTTCCTCCTACGAGCAGTACTTC
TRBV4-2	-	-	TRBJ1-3	CASSQGASNRGNTIYF	TGTGCCAGCAGCCAAGGGGCGAGCAATAGAGGAAACACCATATATTTT
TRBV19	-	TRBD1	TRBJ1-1	CASRTGSLNTEAFF	TGTGCCAGTAGGACAGGGAGCCTGAACACTGAAGCTTTCTTT
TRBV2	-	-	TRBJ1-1	CASRFRGMNTEAFF	TGTGCCAGCCGCTTTAGGGGCATGAACACTGAAGCTTTCTTT
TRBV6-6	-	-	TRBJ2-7	CASSYGRPYEQYF	TGTGCCAGCAGTTACGGGAGACCCTACGAGCAGTACTTC
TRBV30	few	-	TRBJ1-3	CAWTPGHSGNTIYF	TGTGCCTGGACCCCGGGACACTCTGGAAACACCATATATTTT
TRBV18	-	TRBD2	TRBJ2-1	CASSLFTGTSGNEQFF	TGTGCCAGCTCCTTATTTACCGGGACTAGCGGTAATGAGCAGTTCTTC
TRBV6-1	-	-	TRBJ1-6	CASSEVSGASPLHF	TGTGCCAGCAGTGAAGTTTCAGGGGCTTCACCCCTCCACTTT
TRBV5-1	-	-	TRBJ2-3	CASSKERVSTDTQYF	TGCGCCAGCAGCAAGGAGCGGGTGTCCACAGATACGCAGTATTTT
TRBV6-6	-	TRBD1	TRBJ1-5	CASSRNRGTNQPQHF	TGTGCCAGCAGTCGAAACAGGGGTACCAATCAGCCCCAGCATTTT
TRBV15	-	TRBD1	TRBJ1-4	CATSRESGTGNEKLFF	TGTGCCACCAGCAGGGAGTCAGGGACAGGGAATGAAAAACTGTTTTTT
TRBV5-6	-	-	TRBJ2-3	CASSLTASTDTQYF	TGTGCCAGCAGCTTGACAGCCAGCACAGATACGCAGTATTTT
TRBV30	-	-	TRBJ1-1	CAWTPGGGTEAFF	TGTGCCTGGACTCCCGGGGGGGGCACTGAAGCTTTCTTT
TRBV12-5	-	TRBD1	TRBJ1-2	CASGPWTGSGYTF	TGTGCTAGTGGTCCGTGGACAGGGAGCGGCTACACCTTC
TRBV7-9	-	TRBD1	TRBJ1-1	CASSLGDRDNTEAFF	TGTGCCAGCAGCTTAGGGGACAGGGATAACACTGAAGCTTTCTTT
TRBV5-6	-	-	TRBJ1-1	CASSLYWGGSEAFF	TGTGCCAGCAGCTTGTATTGGGGGGGGTCTGAAGCTTTCTTT
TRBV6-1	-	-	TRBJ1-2	CASSEQDGYTF	TGTGCCAGCAGTGAACAGGATGGCTACACCTTC
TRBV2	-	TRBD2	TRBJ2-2	CASRLSGGAVGELFF	TGTGCCAGCAGATTAAGCGGGGGGGCCGTCGGGGAGCTGTTTTTT
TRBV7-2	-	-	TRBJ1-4	CASSRDSATNEKLFF	TGTGCCAGCAGCAGAGACAGTGCAACTAATGAAAAACTGTTTTTT
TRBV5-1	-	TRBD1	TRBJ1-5	CASSLTGGIEPQHF	TGCGCCAGCAGCCTGACAGGGGGCATCGAGCCCCAGCATTTT
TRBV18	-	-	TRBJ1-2	CASSPGSEGYGYTF	TGTGCCAGCTCACCAGGAAGTGAGGGCTATGGCTACACCTTC
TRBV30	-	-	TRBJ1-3	CAWSVQRGNTIYF	TGTGCCTGGAGTGTACAGAGAGGAAACACCATATATTTT
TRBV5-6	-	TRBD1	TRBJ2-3	CASSVGTGWADTQYF	TGTGCCAGCAGTGTTGGGACAGGGTGGGCAGATACGCAGTATTTT
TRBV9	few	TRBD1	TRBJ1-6	CASSAIGTVSSPLHF	TGTGCCAGCAGCGCGATCGGGACAGTAAGCTCACCCCTCCACTTT
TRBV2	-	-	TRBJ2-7	CASSEANQVF	TGTGCCAGCAGTGAAGCTAATCAGGTCTTC
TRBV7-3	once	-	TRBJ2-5	CASSAGRQETQYF	TGTGCCAGCAGCGCAGGGCGCCAAGAGACCCAGTACTTC